The following is a TCR beta chain sequence with its context. Its cognate antigen is unknown. The study ran its PCR with 60 Vbeta and 13 Jbeta primers. Assay used: immunoSEQ multiplex PCR; TCRdb lists only in-frame clones, some missing. The table lists about 140,000 clones. This record belongs to a study of cytomegalovirus exposure and HLA in healthy donors. Overall study: HLA-typed donors were the source of 83 million or so unique TCRs held in an early data release. Study-wide points: An analysis was carried out later, and it reportedly showed fewer N-insertions in an Asian-associated ancestry cluster than the roughly 700-donor mean. Relative to equally common others, HLA-associated TCR beta chains showed greater clonal expansion in a later analysis. Prior analysis indicated that the majority of TCR beta V segments exhibited productivity approximately 87% or approximately 30% of the time.

Germline values: CDR1 SGHRS, CDR2 YFSETQ. Trimming removed 0 bases from V and 1 base from J, with 9 bases in between. The CDR3 runs to 15 residues. The sequencing input was PBMCs. The rearrangement uses TRBV5-1 and TRBJ2-3, with a weak D call TRBD2 (6 bases). The TCR was taken from a male donor in good health and CMV-seronegative. CDR3 DNA: TGCGCCAGCAGCTTGGGGGGAGGCGGCACAGATACGCAGTATTTT. It specifies CASSLGGGGTDTQYF.